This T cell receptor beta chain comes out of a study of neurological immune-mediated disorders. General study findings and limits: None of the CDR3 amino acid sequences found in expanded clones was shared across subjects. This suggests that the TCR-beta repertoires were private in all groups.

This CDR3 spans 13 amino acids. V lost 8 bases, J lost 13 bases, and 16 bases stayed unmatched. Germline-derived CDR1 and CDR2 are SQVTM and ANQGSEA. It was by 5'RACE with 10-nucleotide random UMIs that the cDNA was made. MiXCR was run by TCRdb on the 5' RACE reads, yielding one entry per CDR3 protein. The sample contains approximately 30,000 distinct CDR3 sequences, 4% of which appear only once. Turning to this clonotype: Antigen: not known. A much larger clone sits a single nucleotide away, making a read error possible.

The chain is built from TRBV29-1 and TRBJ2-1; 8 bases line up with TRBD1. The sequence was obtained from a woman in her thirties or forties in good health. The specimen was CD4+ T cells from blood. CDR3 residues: CSIWTGTTNIQFF. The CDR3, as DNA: TGCAGCATCTGGACAGGGACAACAAACATTCAGTTCTTC.